A selection of T cell receptor beta chains follows, all from one sample in a study of neurological immune-mediated disorders. TCRdb re-called the 5' RACE reads through MiXCR, storing one row per CDR3 protein. The data show 55,000 to 65,000 distinct CDR3 sequences, roughly 4% seen once. The sample taken for sequencing was PBMCs. The receptors derive from a woman in her 50s with multiple sclerosis. The CDR3 runs from the conserved cysteine through the conserved F or W. D genes are given only for firm matches. A clone size is listed for some rows: how often the clone was seen (once, few, many), or a class if it is expanded.

J gene: TRBJ1-2; clone size: many; D gene: -; V gene: TRBV4-2; CDR3 protein: CASSPSTAGNGGYTF; CDR3 DNA: TGTGCCAGCAGCCCTTCGACAGCCGGGAATGGTGGCTACACCTTC
J gene: TRBJ2-7; clone size: many; D gene: -; V gene: TRBV20-1; CDR3 protein: CSARGRETSYEQYF; CDR3 DNA: TGCAGTGCTAGGGGCAGGGAAACCTCCTACGAGCAGTACTTC
J gene: TRBJ1-1; clone size: many; D gene: -; V gene: TRBV29-1; CDR3 protein: CSVDRALGTEAFF; CDR3 DNA: TGCAGCGTTGACAGGGCTCTTGGTACTGAAGCTTTCTTT
J gene: TRBJ1-1; clone size: many; D gene: TRBD1; V gene: TRBV5-5; CDR3 protein: CASGRGRQGTVEAFF; CDR3 DNA: TGTGCCAGCGGGCGAGGGAGACAGGGGACCGTGGAAGCTTTCTTT
J gene: TRBJ2-2; clone size: many; D gene: -; V gene: TRBV7-2; CDR3 protein: CASSLGTLANTGELFF; CDR3 DNA: TGTGCCAGCAGCTTAGGTACACTCGCGAACACCGGGGAGCTGTTTTTT
J gene: TRBJ2-7; clone size: many; D gene: TRBD1; V gene: TRBV7-2; CDR3 protein: CASSFETGGAYEQYF; CDR3 DNA: TGTGCCAGCAGCTTTGAGACAGGGGGCGCATACGAGCAGTACTTC
J gene: TRBJ1-1; clone size: many; D gene: TRBD1; V gene: TRBV29-1; CDR3 protein: CSVAGTVNTEAFF; CDR3 DNA: TGCAGCGTCGCCGGGACAGTGAACACTGAAGCTTTCTTT
J gene: TRBJ2-2; clone size: many; D gene: TRBD2; V gene: TRBV5-5; CDR3 protein: CASSTIAGGNTGELFF; CDR3 DNA: TGTGCCAGCAGCACAATAGCGGGAGGCAACACCGGGGAGCTGTTTTTT
J gene: TRBJ2-4; clone size: many; D gene: TRBD1; V gene: TRBV20-1; CDR3 protein: CSARRQGGIQYF; CDR3 DNA: TGCAGTGCTAGAAGACAGGGTGGCATTCAGTACTTC
J gene: TRBJ2-7; clone size: many; D gene: TRBD2; V gene: TRBV7-2; CDR3 protein: CASSYTSGGYYEQYF; CDR3 DNA: TGTGCCAGCAGCTATACTAGCGGAGGTTACTACGAGCAGTACTTC
J gene: TRBJ1-2; clone size: few; D gene: TRBD1; V gene: TRBV13; CDR3 protein: CASSLGQGMNYGYTF; CDR3 DNA: TGTGCCAGCAGCTTAGGACAGGGGATGAACTATGGCTACACCTTC
J gene: TRBJ1-6; clone size: many; D gene: -; V gene: TRBV20-1; CDR3 protein: CSAQTTYNSPLHF; CDR3 DNA: TGCAGTGCCCAAACGACCTATAATTCACCCCTCCACTTT
J gene: TRBJ2-3; clone size: few; D gene: TRBD2; V gene: TRBV20-1; CDR3 protein: CSASGASGRGGRNTQYF; CDR3 DNA: TGCAGTGCTAGTGGGGCTAGCGGGAGAGGAGGGAGAAATACGCAGTATTTT
J gene: TRBJ2-5; clone size: -; D gene: -; V gene: TRBV6-6; CDR3 protein: CASNMDANRETQYF; CDR3 DNA: TGTGCCAGCAATATGGACGCCAACCGGGAGACCCAGTACTTC
J gene: TRBJ1-5; clone size: many; D gene: -; V gene: TRBV6-2/TRBV6-3; CDR3 protein: CASRIDGINQPQHF; CDR3 DNA: TGTGCCAGCAGAATCGACGGAATCAATCAGCCCCAGCATTTT
J gene: TRBJ1-2; clone size: many; D gene: -; V gene: TRBV5-1; CDR3 protein: CASSSTGSGNGYTF; CDR3 DNA: TGCGCCAGCAGCTCAACGGGGTCGGGGAATGGCTACACCTTC
J gene: TRBJ2-5; clone size: many; D gene: -; V gene: TRBV10-3; CDR3 protein: CAISESGAETQYF; CDR3 DNA: TGTGCCATCAGTGAGTCGGGAGCAGAGACCCAGTACTTC
J gene: TRBJ2-3; clone size: many; D gene: -; V gene: TRBV2; CDR3 protein: CASTQVTSLGTQYF; CDR3 DNA: TGTGCCAGCACCCAGGTCACCAGCCTGGGTACGCAGTATTTT
J gene: TRBJ1-6; clone size: many; D gene: -; V gene: TRBV12-3/TRBV12-4; CDR3 protein: CASSLSSYNSPLHF; CDR3 DNA: TGTGCCAGCAGTTTAAGCTCCTATAATTCACCCCTCCACTTT
J gene: TRBJ2-2; clone size: many; D gene: TRBD2; V gene: TRBV7-9; CDR3 protein: CASSFLAGDVTGELFF; CDR3 DNA: TGTGCCAGCAGCTTTTTAGCGGGAGACGTCACCGGGGAGCTGTTTTTT
J gene: TRBJ2-7; clone size: many; D gene: -; V gene: TRBV20-1; CDR3 protein: CSARDLEGEQYF; CDR3 DNA: TGCAGTGCTAGAGATCTCGAGGGCGAGCAGTACTTC
J gene: TRBJ2-3; clone size: many; D gene: TRBD2; V gene: TRBV7-3; CDR3 protein: CASSLMGTSGRNTQYF; CDR3 DNA: TGTGCCAGCAGCTTAATGGGGACTAGCGGGAGGAATACGCAGTATTTT
J gene: TRBJ2-7; clone size: many; D gene: TRBD1; V gene: TRBV29-1; CDR3 protein: CSVALTGDVYEQYF; CDR3 DNA: TGCAGCGTTGCGCTGACAGGGGATGTCTACGAGCAGTACTTC
J gene: TRBJ1-1; clone size: few; D gene: -; V gene: TRBV18; CDR3 protein: CASSPTHPPNTEAFF; CDR3 DNA: TGTGCCAGCTCACCCACACACCCTCCGAACACTGAAGCTTTCTTT
J gene: TRBJ1-2; clone size: many; D gene: TRBD1; V gene: TRBV5-1; CDR3 protein: CASSLTGQSNNYGYTF; CDR3 DNA: TGCGCCAGCAGCTTGACGGGACAGAGCAATAACTATGGCTACACCTTC
J gene: TRBJ2-7; clone size: many; D gene: TRBD2; V gene: TRBV7-6; CDR3 protein: CASSPGTSVLGVYEQYF; CDR3 DNA: TGTGCCAGCAGCCCGGGGACTAGCGTCCTGGGGGTATACGAGCAGTACTTC
J gene: TRBJ1-6; clone size: few; D gene: -; V gene: TRBV6-2/TRBV6-3; CDR3 protein: CASSYAAAPLNF; CDR3 DNA: TGTGCCAGCAGTTACGCGGCCGCACCCCTCAACTTT
J gene: TRBJ2-5; clone size: many; D gene: -; V gene: TRBV13; CDR3 protein: CASSPGLAHQETQYF; CDR3 DNA: TGTGCCAGCAGCCCCGGGCTCGCCCACCAAGAGACCCAGTACTTC
J gene: TRBJ2-1; clone size: many; D gene: TRBD1; V gene: TRBV11-2; CDR3 protein: CASSTRTGFGNEQFF; CDR3 DNA: TGTGCCAGCAGCACCCGGACAGGGTTCGGGAATGAGCAGTTCTTC
J gene: TRBJ2-5; clone size: many; D gene: TRBD2; V gene: TRBV20-1; CDR3 protein: CSARDLAGVRETQYF; CDR3 DNA: TGCAGTGCTAGAGATCTAGCGGGAGTAAGGGAGACCCAGTACTTC
J gene: TRBJ2-5; clone size: -; D gene: TRBD2; V gene: TRBV18; CDR3 protein: CASSRSFSASGQETQYF; CDR3 DNA: TGTGCCAGCTCACGCTCGTTTTCTGCTAGCGGGCAAGAGACCCAGTACTTC
J gene: TRBJ1-1; clone size: many; D gene: -; V gene: TRBV5-1; CDR3 protein: CASSLREMNTEAFF; CDR3 DNA: TGCGCCAGCAGCCTCAGGGAAATGAACACTGAAGCTTTCTTT
J gene: TRBJ1-6; clone size: many; D gene: -; V gene: TRBV7-2; CDR3 protein: CASSAAQGLHSPLHF; CDR3 DNA: TGTGCCAGCAGCGCCGCACAGGGATTACATTCACCCCTCCACTTT
J gene: TRBJ2-7; clone size: many; D gene: -; V gene: TRBV5-1; CDR3 protein: CASSPPAGQNEQYF; CDR3 DNA: TGCGCCAGCAGCCCCCCGGCAGGACAGAACGAGCAGTACTTC
J gene: TRBJ2-3; clone size: many; D gene: -; V gene: TRBV12-3/TRBV12-4; CDR3 protein: CASSQGDTQYF; CDR3 DNA: TGTGCCAGCAGCCAGGGGGATACGCAGTATTTT
J gene: TRBJ2-3; clone size: many; D gene: -; V gene: TRBV5-1; CDR3 protein: CASSLESGRTTPDTQYF; CDR3 DNA: TGCGCCAGCAGCTTGGAGTCTGGGAGGACTACACCAGATACGCAGTATTTT
J gene: TRBJ2-1; clone size: many; D gene: TRBD1; V gene: TRBV28; CDR3 protein: CASSQDRGGRYIDEQFF; CDR3 DNA: TGTGCCAGCAGTCAGGACAGGGGTGGGAGGTACATCGATGAGCAGTTCTTC
J gene: TRBJ1-1; clone size: many; D gene: TRBD1; V gene: TRBV29-1; CDR3 protein: CSVSQGAGGTEAFF; CDR3 DNA: TGCAGCGTCTCACAGGGGGCTGGAGGGACTGAAGCTTTCTTT
J gene: TRBJ2-4; clone size: many; D gene: TRBD2; V gene: TRBV11-2; CDR3 protein: CASSFGLAGGEDIQYF; CDR3 DNA: TGTGCCAGCAGCTTCGGACTAGCGGGAGGAGAGGACATTCAGTACTTC
J gene: TRBJ2-3; clone size: many; D gene: -; V gene: TRBV15; CDR3 protein: CATSRRQLESTDTQYF; CDR3 DNA: TGTGCCACCAGCCGAAGGCAGTTAGAAAGCACAGATACGCAGTATTTT
J gene: TRBJ2-2; clone size: many; D gene: -; V gene: TRBV14; CDR3 protein: CASSQIGRVTGELFF; CDR3 DNA: TGTGCCAGCAGCCAGATAGGCAGGGTGACCGGGGAGCTGTTTTTT
J gene: TRBJ2-7; clone size: many; D gene: TRBD2; V gene: TRBV20-1; CDR3 protein: CSARGWSGSSYEQYF; CDR3 DNA: TGCAGTGCTAGAGGCTGGAGCGGGAGCTCCTACGAGCAGTACTTC
J gene: TRBJ1-2; clone size: many; D gene: TRBD1; V gene: TRBV29-1; CDR3 protein: CSVGTEANYGYTF; CDR3 DNA: TGCAGCGTCGGGACAGAGGCGAACTATGGCTACACCTTC
J gene: TRBJ1-6; clone size: -; D gene: -; V gene: TRBV5-1; CDR3 protein: CASSKAVHSDAPLHF; CDR3 DNA: TGCGCCAGCAGCAAAGCGGTCCATTCTGACGCCCCCCTCCACTTT
J gene: TRBJ2-7; clone size: many; D gene: -; V gene: TRBV6-2/TRBV6-3; CDR3 protein: CASNSGYSYEQYF; CDR3 DNA: TGTGCCAGCAACTCAGGGTATTCCTACGAGCAGTACTTC